This T cell receptor (beta chain) was recorded in a study of OX40 agonist ivuxolimab in advanced cancers. Looking at the study overall: Ivuxolimab was an agonistic, fully human IgG2 monoclonal antibody directed against OX40 (CD134), a costimulatory receptor. Intravenous ivuxolimab was administered to patients every 2 weeks at six dose levels: 0.01, 0.1, 0.3, 1.5, 3 and 10 mg/kg. Of the roughly 50 dose-escalation patients, hepatocellular carcinoma was present in approximately 20, melanoma in around 15, renal cell carcinoma in 9 and head and neck cancer in 9. In the dose-escalation cohort, roughly 80% of patients were male, and the mean age was around 60 years, with a range of roughly 20 to 80. Prior anti-PD-1, anti-PD-L1 or anti-CTLA-4 therapy was permitted, and checkpoint inhibitors had been received by under 50% of dose-escalation patients. Three dose-escalation patients achieved partial responses, one with hepatocellular carcinoma and two with cutaneous melanoma. The point of sequencing TCRbeta in the periphery was to test whether ivuxolimab changed TCR sequence diversity and drove clonal T-cell expansion. The paper describes the monotherapy dose-escalation part (N = 52 patients) of the phase I trial of ivuxolimab.

The germline V gene provides CDR1 SGHTA and CDR2 FQGNSA. The CDR3 runs 16 amino acids, cysteine and phenylalanine included. Of the read, only the CDR3 DNA is kept; its 48 bases are in frame from base 1. V is cut back by 5 bases and J by 3 bases, with 5 bases in the junction unmatched. The research as a whole found: Clonal expansion of both CD4+ and CD8+ blood T cells was observed from baseline to week 6 at doses 0.1 to 3.0 mg/kg. After ivuxolimab, CD8+ T cells had more expanded clones than CD4+ T cells on average. In the 0.1-3.0 mg/kg groups, partial responders had among the lowest normalized peripheral clonal expansion, particularly in CD8+ T cells. Which antigens the clonally expanded peripheral T cells were specific for was not determined. Low levels of normalized T-cell clonal expansion were also shown by some nonresponding patients.

This clone was counted between two and nine times. Which antigen it targets is not known. Per-base qualities were not stored, and no clone one base away is much larger. Patients with a history of autoimmune disease or receiving systemic immunosuppression were excluded from the trial. Peripheral blood for TCR sequencing was collected from all dose cohorts at baseline, on cycle 4 day 1, and on cycle 7 day 1. Samples were obtained from an open-label, multicenter, first-in-human phase I dose-escalation trial of ivuxolimab. Adults with locally advanced or metastatic head and neck squamous cell, hepatocellular, melanoma or renal cell carcinoma were enrolled in the trial. Before TCR sequencing, CD4+ T cells and CD8+ T cells from peripheral blood were sorted into separate populations. For sequencing of the TCRbeta CDR3 region, genomic DNA was extracted from the sorted cells. The immunoSEQ Assay was used for sequencing of TCRbeta CDR3 regions. TCRdb provides this immuneACCESS table in a form limited to in-frame rearrangements. Some clones are lacking; in checked studies, under half of them reflect an unresolved V gene, and why the rest are absent is not known. The sample table records 84,000 or so clones; roughly 84% of these occur just once. In total, the top ten clones hold 0.25% to 0.3% of the sample.

Here the sequenced sample was CD4+ or CD8+ T cells sorted from blood, taken in a trial of the OX40 agonist ivuxolimab. The sequence derives from an adult with an advanced solid tumor such as melanoma, head and neck, liver or kidney cancer. The chain is encoded by TRBV7-2 joined to TRBJ2-5, and 14 bases in between align with TRBD2. The DNA sequence follows: TGTGCCAGCAGCACTCCGGGACTAGCGGGGGAAGAGACCCAGTACTTC. Its translation reads: CASSTPGLAGEETQYF.